This TCR beta chain stems from a study of shared clonotypes between healthy human individuals. Study summary: The study enrolled a couple of women and three men aged 18 to 49. A donor's plate count was three for CD4 naive and three for CD4 memory; CD8 naive had two and CD8 memory one.

The study drew all its donors from Caucasian adults living in Nashville, Tennessee. Splitting of CD4+ cells produced CD45RA+ naive and CD45RA-negative memory subsets. The method was immunoSEQ multiplex PCR; TCRdb's version includes in-frame clones alone and lacks a portion of them. The profile shows about 1 million clones, around 74% of them singletons. V was clipped by 4 bases and J by 4 bases, with 17 bases between them. This CDR3 has 15 amino acids. In germline, CDR1 is SGHNT, CDR2 YYREEE (reference sequence). This chain links TRBV5-4 with TRBJ2-5; D might be TRBD2 (7 bases). The sequence came from a man between 18 and 29 years old in good health. The sequenced sample consisted of memory CD4+ T cells sorted from blood. Subset here: CD45RA-negative fraction. CDR3 DNA: TGTGCCAGCAGCCGGCTTTCGGGGGGCCCAGAGACCCAGTACTTC. It is translated as CASSRLSGGPETQYF.